This is a list of T cell receptor beta chains from one sample in a study of OX40 agonist ivuxolimab in advanced cancers. Produced via immunoSEQ multiplex PCR; TCRdb's table is partial and in-frame only. The sample includes around 49,000 clones, just under 90% of them seen just once. This specimen was CD4+ or CD8+ T cells sorted from blood, taken in a trial of the OX40 agonist ivuxolimab. All receptors derive from an adult with an advanced solid tumor such as melanoma, head and neck, liver or kidney cancer. Both conserved end residues are part of each CDR3. Fields, in order: J gene, V gene, clone size, CDR3 length, CDR3 protein. A clone size is listed for some rows: how often the clone was seen (once, few, many), or a class if it is expanded.

J: TRBJ2-7
V: TRBV13
size: -
length: 12
CDR3: CASSSGPNEQYF

J: TRBJ2-1
V: TRBV9
size: once
length: 16
CDR3: CASSVGGLVVDNEQFF

J: TRBJ1-3
V: TRBV5-4
size: -
length: 12
CDR3: CASSASGNTIYF

J: TRBJ2-3
V: TRBV27
size: -
length: 14
CDR3: CASSLSYDTDTQYF

J: TRBJ2-7
V: TRBV27
size: -
length: 16
CDR3: CASSRMGQGGSYEQYF

J: TRBJ2-7
V: TRBV5-4
size: -
length: 15
CDR3: CASSFSGGSYYEQYF

J: TRBJ2-5
V: TRBV11-2
size: -
length: 12
CDR3: CASSQIKETQYF

J: TRBJ1-1
V: TRBV6-6
size: -
length: 14
CDR3: CASSYTGVHTEAFF

J: TRBJ2-1
V: TRBV27
size: -
length: 17
CDR3: CASSLWPGQSSYNEQFF

J: TRBJ2-1
V: TRBV7-8
size: -
length: 16
CDR3: CASSLTPGSLHNEQFF

J: TRBJ2-1
V: TRBV27
size: -
length: 14
CDR3: CASSFGGTYNEQFF

J: TRBJ2-3
V: TRBV14
size: -
length: 20
CDR3: CASSQDPIGLGTYEPDTQYF

J: TRBJ2-3
V: TRBV7-8
size: -
length: 16
CDR3: CASSFPQQGSTDTQYF

J: TRBJ2-7
V: TRBV19
size: -
length: 14
CDR3: CASSINLWGNEQYF

J: TRBJ1-1
V: TRBV7-9
size: -
length: 15
CDR3: CASSPPTGVNTEAFF